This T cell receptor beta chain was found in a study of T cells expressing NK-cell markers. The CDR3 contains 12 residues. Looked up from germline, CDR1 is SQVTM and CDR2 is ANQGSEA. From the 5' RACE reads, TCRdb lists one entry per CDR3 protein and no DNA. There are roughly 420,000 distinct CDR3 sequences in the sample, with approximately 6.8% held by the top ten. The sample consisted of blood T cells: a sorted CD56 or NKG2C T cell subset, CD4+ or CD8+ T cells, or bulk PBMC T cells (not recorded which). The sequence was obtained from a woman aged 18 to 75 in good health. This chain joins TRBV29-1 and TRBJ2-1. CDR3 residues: CSVAPGLDEQFF.